These 25 T cell receptor beta chains came from one sample sequenced in a study of identical twins. Each CDR3 protein gets one entry after TCRdb re-called the 5' RACE reads with MiXCR. The data contain around 450,000 distinct CDR3 sequences, 13% to 15% of them singletons. This same sample was also taken into another study, of yellow fever vaccine responses in identical twins.

What was sequenced was CD4+ T cells sorted from blood. These receptor sequences come from a woman aged 18-29 years in good health.

In the case of this clonotype: A much more abundant neighbour one base away suggests this may be a read error. V is TRBV20-1 and J is TRBJ2-7; the D is unclear. Trimming took 1 base from V and 2 from J, leaving 9 bases between them. Germline CDR1 is DFQATT and CDR2 is SNEGSKA (reference sequence). This CDR3 spans 13 amino acids. Written as DNA, the CDR3 is TGCAGTGCTAGAGCGGCCAAGCCCTACGAGCAGTACTTC. This codes for CSARAAKPYEQYF.

CDR3 protein: CAIRPGDGVGNNEQFF. The CDR3 coding sequence is TGTGCCATCAGGCCCGGAGACGGGGTGGGCAACAATGAGCAGTTCTTC. This chain joins TRBV10-3 and TRBJ2-1, with D tentatively TRBD2 (5 bases). Germline CDR1 is ENHRY and CDR2 is SYGVKD. The germline V and J ends were trimmed by 6 bases and 5 bases, with 20 bases remaining between them. The CDR3 sequence is 16 residues long.

J is TRBJ2-3 and V is TRBV20-1, with a tentative D call TRBD2 (10 bases). The CDR3 contains 19 residues. V was trimmed by 1 base and J by 5 bases, leaving 28 bases between them. CDR1 is DFQATT, CDR2 SNEGSKA, per germline (reference sequence). CDR3 protein: CSARAYRGLQRGGQDTQYF. The CDR3 DNA reads as TGCAGTGCTAGAGCCTACAGGGGGCTCCAGCGGGGGGGCCAAGATACGCAGTATTTT.

This clonotype was observed a few times. The chain has TRBV6-2 or TRBV6-3 and TRBJ2-1, with 8 bases that match TRBD2. Germline CDR1 MNHEY, CDR2 SVGEGT. Trimming at V came to 8 bases and at J to 7 bases, leaving 7 bases not matched to a gene. The CDR3 sequence is 13 residues long. The CDR3 spells CASRGGLRNEQFF. In DNA form, the CDR3 reads TGTGCCAGCCGGGGGGGCCTCCGAAATGAGCAGTTCTTC.

This clonotype was seen ten or more times. V is TRBV5-1 and J is TRBJ2-3, with a tentative D call TRBD2 (5 bases). Germline values: CDR1 SGHRS, CDR2 YFSETQ. This CDR3 contains 15 residues. V was pared by 5 bases and J by 5 bases, with 18 bases between. The CDR3 region has the DNA TGCGCCAGCAGGATCGTCTCCGGGATGGGAGATACGCAGTATTTT. Translation gives CASRIVSGMGDTQYF.

The J gene is TRBJ2-1, the V gene TRBV6-1, with D possibly matching TRBD2 (5 bases). From germline, CDR1 is MNHNS and CDR2 SASEGT. Trimming pared 7 bases from V and 7 bases from J, leaving 17 bases between. CDR3 length equals 14 residues. In DNA, the CDR3 is TGTGCCAGCAAGCGGCCTGAAGGCTCTAATGAGCAGTTCTTC. Translating gives CASKRPEGSNEQFF.

This clonotype has more than one count but fewer than ten. J is TRBJ2-3 and V is TRBV4-3; no reliable D call. Germline CDR1 and CDR2: LGHNA and YSLEER. CDR3 length: 14 amino acids. Trimming cost V 3 bases and J 4 bases, with 11 bases left between them. The CDR3 reads CASSQKSRADTQYF. CDR3 nucleotides: TGCGCCAGCAGCCAGAAATCTAGAGCAGATACGCAGTATTTT.

This clonotype occurred a few times. The CDR3 coding sequence is TGTGCCAGCAGTTTGGTCGACCCTTCCACAGATACGCAGTATTTT. It codes for CASSLVDPSTDTQYF. The chain is built from TRBV28 and TRBJ2-3; no clear D gene. Between the trimmed V and J ends, which lost 3 bases and 2 bases, there was a span of 12 bases. CDR3 length equals 15 residues. Looked up from germline, CDR1 is MDHEN and CDR2 is SYDVKM. Complete variable domain (other parts from reference TRBV28 and TRBJ2-3): DVKVTQSSRYLVKRTGEKVFLECVQDMDHENMFWYRQDPGLGLRLIYFSYDVKMKEKGDIPEGYSVSREKKERFSLILESASTNQTSMYLCASSLVDPSTDTQYFGPGTRLTVL.

This chain uses TRBV28 with TRBJ2-7; weak D call: TRBD1 (6 bases). This CDR3 region has 16 residues. The ends were cut back, 1 base at V and 0 bases at J, with 13 bases in the middle. Germline lookup yields CDR1 MDHEN and CDR2 SYDVKM. The CDR3 loop is CASSLFRGPRSYEQYF. In DNA form, the CDR3 reads TGTGCCAGCAGTTTATTCAGGGGACCCCGCTCCTACGAGCAGTACTTC.

The V gene is TRBV5-1, the J gene TRBJ2-3; D is undetermined. The ends were cut back, 5 bases at V and 5 bases at J, with 6 bases in the middle. Germline V gene data show CDR1 as SGHRS and CDR2 as YFSETQ. There are 11 residues in the CDR3. The chain's CDR3 is CASRSQDTQYF. In DNA, the CDR3 is TGCGCCAGCAGGAGTCAAGATACGCAGTATTTT.

This clonotype was seen only a few times. This chain connects TRBV7-2 to TRBJ2-7; D not resolved. The length of the CDR3 is 15 residues. Germline V gene data show CDR1 as SGHTA and CDR2 as FQGNSA. V shed 5 bases and J shed 0 bases, with 14 bases lying between them. The CDR3 bases are TGTGCCAGCAGCCATAGGTCGTGGGTCTCCTACGAGCAGTACTTC. Translation: CASSHRSWVSYEQYF.

The genes are TRBV20-1 and TRBJ2-3; weak D call: TRBD2 (5 bases). CDR3 length: 12 amino acids. Looked up from germline, CDR1 is DFQATT and CDR2 is SNEGSKA (reference sequence). V lost 7 bases and J 2 bases, leaving 10 bases between the germline ends. CDR3 amino acids: CSVPRATDTQYF. In DNA form, the CDR3 reads TGCAGTGTTCCGCGGGCCACAGATACGCAGTATTTT.

This clonotype has a count of ten or more. The chain carries TRBV7-6 and TRBJ1-1; D not resolved. V gave up 1 base and J gave up 5 bases, with 8 bases separating them. The CDR3 is 13 residues long. Germline V gene lookup returns CDR1 SGHVS and CDR2 FNYEAQ. The CDR3 region has the DNA TGTGCCAGCAGCTTAGATCCGGGGACTGAAGCTTTCTTT. This encodes CASSLDPGTEAFF.

The rearrangement links TRBV5-6 to TRBJ1-2; D is unresolved. The germline V and J ends were trimmed by 0 bases and 4 bases, with 13 bases remaining between them. Germline V CDR1 and CDR2: SGHDT, YYEEEE. The CDR3 spans 15 residues. The DNA of the CDR3 is TGTGCCAGCAGCTTGGGACCTCTAATACCCTATGGCTACACCTTC. Its protein product is CASSLGPLIPYGYTF. The full variable domain, rest sourced from reference TRBV5-6 and TRBJ1-2, is DAGVTQSPTHLIKTRGQQVTLRCSPKSGHDTVSWYQQALGQGPQFIFQYYEEEERQRGNFPDRFSGHQFPNYSSELNVNALLLGDSALYLCASSLGPLIPYGYTFGSGTRLTVV.

The table lists this clonotype with a few counts. The chain is built from TRBV3-1 and TRBJ2-1; D possibly corresponds to TRBD2 (5 bases). This CDR3 has 13 amino acids. Per germline, CDR1 LGHDT and CDR2 YNNKEL (reference sequence). The germline V and J ends were trimmed by 0 bases and 9 bases, with 9 bases remaining between them. The CDR3 DNA reads as TGTGCCAGCAGCCAAGAACTAGTTAGTGAGCAGTTCTTC. Translation gives CASSQELVSEQFF.

This clonotype was seen only a few times. The V gene is TRBV10-2, the J gene TRBJ2-5; D is possibly TRBD2 (6 bases). Germline V gives CDR1 WSHSY, CDR2 SAAADI. CDR3 size: 14 residues. Trimming shortened V by 4 bases and J by 5 bases, and 14 bases separated the two germline ends. As DNA, the CDR3 is TGCGCCAGCAGTGTCGGGGGTTTGGAGGAGACCCAGTACTTC. This gives the protein CASSVGGLEETQYF.

In this sample, this clonotype turned up many times. The chain is built from TRBV10-3 and TRBJ1-2; D unclear. CDR3 length: 14 residues. Germline assignment: CDR1 ENHRY and CDR2 SYGVKD. V was shortened by 0 bases and J by 2 bases, with 7 bases between the two germline ends. In DNA form, the CDR3 reads TGTGCCATCAGTGAGTCCCCGGAGAACTATGGCTACACCTTC. It is translated as CAISESPENYGYTF.

This clonotype was seen more than once but under ten times. The V and J genes are TRBV6-6 and TRBJ2-1, with D hard to call. The V gene lost 4 bases and the J gene lost 8 bases, with 12 bases spanning the gap. Germline CDR1 MNHNY, CDR2 SVGAGI (reference sequence). The CDR3 length is 13 residues. The CDR3 DNA reads as TGTGCCAGCAGTTTCCTGTCCTGGGATGAGCAGTTCTTC. Amino acid sequence: CASSFLSWDEQFF.

CDR3 sequence: CASSYSRGRGPQHF. CDR3 bases: TGTGCCAGCAGTTACTCCCGGGGTCGGGGGCCCCAGCATTTT. The V and J genes are TRBV6-5 and TRBJ1-5; D remains unclear. CDR1 is MNHEY, CDR2 SVGAGI, per germline. This CDR3 has 14 amino acids. V lost 0 bases, J lost 9 bases, and 12 bases lay in between.

This clonotype was detected a few times. This chain links TRBV27 with TRBJ2-7; 10 nucleotides align to TRBD2. Trimming at V came to 7 bases and at J to 1 base, leaving 16 bases not matched to a gene. Germline V lookup: CDR1 MNHEY, CDR2 SMNVEV (reference sequence). CDR3 length: 18 residues. CDR3 sequence: CASNTGLAAEGRSYEQYF. The CDR3 coding sequence is TGTGCCAGCAACACCGGACTAGCGGCCGAGGGGAGATCCTACGAGCAGTACTTC.

J is TRBJ2-7 and V is TRBV18; no reliable D call. CDR3 length: 12 residues. The germline V and J ends were trimmed by 2 bases and 5 bases, with 7 bases remaining between them. CDR1 and CDR2 from the germline V gene are KGHSH and LQKENI. CDR3 sequence reads: CASSPKGNEQYF. In DNA, the CDR3 is TGTGCCAGCTCACCAAAAGGGAACGAGCAGTACTTC.

The table lists this clonotype with many counts. The chain combines TRBV9 with TRBJ1-2, with D hard to call. V lost 0 bases and J 4 bases, leaving 7 bases between the germline ends. The CDR3 covers 13 residues. The germline V gene has CDR1 SGDLS and CDR2 YYNGEE. The CDR3 here is CASSVEDRYGYTF. CDR3 coding DNA: TGTGCCAGCAGCGTAGAGGACCGCTATGGCTACACCTTC.

A remark on this clonotype: A much larger clone differs by one base, so this may be a read error. The chain combines TRBV11-2 with TRBJ2-3; D remains unclear. The CDR3 extends over 13 amino acids. Per the germline V gene, CDR1 is SGHAT and CDR2 is FQNNGV. Trimming shortened V by 6 bases and J by 0 bases, and 7 bases separated the two germline ends. The DNA for the CDR3 is TGTGCCAGCAGACCTACTAGCACAGATACGCAGTATTTT. Its translation is CASRPTSTDTQYF.

This clonotype occurred a few times. The chain uses TRBV4-2 and TRBJ2-5; D gene uncertain. Trimming took off 3 bases at V and 3 bases at J, with 17 bases between the two ends. The CDR3 is 16 residues long. Germline assignment: CDR1 LGHNA and CDR2 YNFKEQ. DNA for the CDR3: TGTGCCAGCAGCCACCGAAGGCAGGCCGTGGAAGAGACCCAGTACTTC. Encoded protein: CASSHRRQAVEETQYF.

For the CDR3, the DNA is TGTGCCAGCAGTTTACAGGGGCCTGAGAGGGGCCAGTACTTC. It specifies CASSLQGPERGQYF. The chain combines TRBV6-5 with TRBJ2-5; 7 bases align to TRBD1. Germline V gives CDR1 MNHEY, CDR2 SVGAGI. The CDR3 runs 14 residues. V dropped 4 bases and J dropped 10; count of bases not matched to a gene: 12.